This T cell receptor (beta chain) was captured by sequencing in a study of post-analysis software for immune sequencing data. General study points: Batch-matched samples strongly co-clustered by F measure. TRBV5-6, TRBV5-1 and TRBV20-1 were among roughly five TRBV segments more frequent in patients than controls. When compared against controls, multiple sclerosis patients showed significantly lower normalized Chao1 diversity.

The TCR beta cDNA libraries contained unique molecular identifiers. Input populations of 1 to 10 million T cells gave rise to some 500,000 cDNA molecules. MiXCR, run by TCRdb on the PCR reads, gives a single entry per CDR3 protein. This repertoire shows about 500,000 distinct CDR3 sequences, nearly 45% found once; its top ten account for 12%. Germline loops: CDR1 DFQATT, CDR2 SNEGSKA (reference sequence). There are 12 residues in the CDR3. Trimming took 6 bases from V and 7 from J, leaving 13 bases between them. In its sample, this clonotype was seen once. Antigen: not known. The receptor's source is a girl aged 10-17 years with multiple sclerosis. Sequencing was performed on blood. The chain recombines TRBV20-1 with TRBJ2-1; D is unclear. The CDR3 bases are TGCAGTGCCCAACTCTTGCATAATGAGCAGTTCTTC. Translating it yields CSAQLLHNEQFF.